What follows are 12 T cell receptor beta chains derived from one specimen sequenced in a study of blood T cell repertoires in COVID-19. Using immunoSEQ multiplex PCR, the repertoire was profiled, and TCRdb retains in-frame clones only, with some absent. The sample has some 390,000 clones; about nine tenths are singletons. The sample comprised PBMCs or T cells enriched from blood (not recorded which). Receptor source: a woman aged 25 to 39 who had recovered from COVID-19.

This clone was detected only once. V and J are TRBV2 and TRBJ1-4, with 7 bases matching TRBD1. V gave up 5 bases and J gave up 5 bases; unmatched junction bases: 2. Germline values: CDR1 SNHLY, CDR2 FYNNEI. The CDR3 has 13 amino acids. CDR3 amino acids: CASSWDRNEKLFF. The DNA of the CDR3 is TGTGCCAGCAGTTGGGACAGAAATGAAAAACTGTTTTTT.

This CDR3 reads CASSRNAGRAYTEAFF. In nucleotides, the CDR3 is TGTGCCAGCAGCCGTAACGCAGGGCGAGCATACACTGAAGCTTTCTTT. The chain couples TRBV5-4 to TRBJ1-1, with D possibly TRBD1 on 5 matching bases. Germline-derived CDR1 and CDR2 are SGHNT and YYREEE (reference sequence). The ends were cut back, 4 bases at V and 3 bases at J, with 19 bases in the middle. The length of the CDR3 is 16 residues. The full variable domain, in which reference TRBV5-4 and TRBJ1-1 provide the parts outside the CDR3, is ETGVTQSPTHLIKTRGQQVTLRCSSQSGHNTVSWYQQALGQGPQFIFQYYREEENGRGNFPPRFSGLQFPNYSSELNVNALELDDSALYLCASSRNAGRAYTEAFFGQGTRLTVV.

The chain couples TRBV3-1 (or the pseudogene TRBV3-2) to TRBJ2-4; D is ambiguous. This CDR3 has 13 amino acids. The V and J ends lost 5 bases and 9 bases respectively, with 14 bases between them. Germline values: CDR1 LGHDT, CDR2 YNNKEL (reference sequence). The CDR3 DNA reads as TGTGCCAGCAGCACGATGGCAAATTCCATTCAGTACTTC. Residues: CASSTMANSIQYF.

This sequence joins TRBV29-1 and TRBJ2-5; 7 nucleotides match TRBD2. V was clipped by 4 bases and J by 7 bases; unmatched bases: 9. Germline-derived CDR1 and CDR2 are SQVTM and ANQGSEA. The CDR3 is 13 amino acids. The CDR3, as DNA: TGCAGCGTTGGCAGGGAGGGAGGGCTGACCCAGTACTTC. Protein: CSVGREGGLTQYF.

Only a few counts were recorded for this clone. The chain employs TRBV7-6 and TRBJ2-2; 7 bases line up with TRBD1. V shed 3 bases, J shed 4 bases, and the junction held 5 bases outside the gene matches. The CDR3 loop spans 15 amino acids. Germline CDR1 reads SGHVS; CDR2 reads FNYEAQ. The CDR3 reads CASSLARQGTGELFF. In DNA form, the CDR3 reads TGTGCCAGCAGCTTGGCCAGACAGGGCACCGGGGAGCTGTTTTTT.

V gene TRBV6-5 combines with J gene TRBJ2-5, with 9 bases matching TRBD1. V lost 6 bases and J lost 4; bases outside the gene matches: 9. The CDR3 is made up of 15 amino acids. Looked up from germline, CDR1 is MNHEY and CDR2 is SVGAGI. CDR3 amino acids: CASSSGTGFRETQYF. For the CDR3, the DNA is TGTGCCAGCAGCTCAGGGACAGGGTTCCGAGAGACCCAGTACTTC.

The chain links TRBV27 to TRBJ2-7, with TRBD2 matching 12 bases. Trimming cost V 6 bases and J 4 bases; bases outside gene matches: 7. The CDR3 extends over 15 amino acids. Germline values: CDR1 MNHEY, CDR2 SMNVEV (reference sequence). Here the CDR3 reads CASSRTSGNRYEQYF. The CDR3 DNA follows: TGTGCCAGCAGCCGGACTAGCGGGAATAGGTACGAGCAGTACTTC.

The rearrangement links TRBV5-4 to TRBJ2-1; D might be TRBD2 (6 bases). The CDR3 sequence is 16 residues long. Germline V gene sequence: CDR1 SGHNT, CDR2 YYREEE (reference sequence). V lost 0 bases and J 4 bases, leaving 14 bases between the germline ends. CDR3 loop: CASSLESRGGYNEQFF. Here the CDR3 DNA reads TGTGCCAGCAGCTTGGAATCGCGGGGTGGGTACAATGAGCAGTTCTTC.

The chain employs TRBV27 and TRBJ2-5, with a possible D match to TRBD2 (6 bases). The CDR3 runs to 13 residues. Germline assignment: CDR1 MNHEY and CDR2 SMNVEV (reference sequence). Trimming cost V 7 bases and J 0 bases, with 9 bases left between them. This CDR3 reads CASKEGYQETQYF. The DNA for the CDR3 is TGTGCCAGCAAGGAGGGGTACCAAGAGACCCAGTACTTC.

This clone was detected only once. V gene TRBV15 combines with J gene TRBJ2-4; D ambiguous. There are 11 residues in the CDR3. Germline CDR1 LNHNV, CDR2 YYDKDF (reference sequence). V lost 3 bases and J lost 8, with 5 bases in between. The CDR3 region is CATSRSYIQYF. The CDR3 DNA is TGTGCCACCAGCAGGTCATACATTCAGTACTTC. Drawing the rest from reference TRBV15 and TRBJ2-4, the complete variable domain is DAMVIQNPRYQVTQFGKPVTLSCSQTLNHNVMYWYQQKSSQAPKLLFHYYDKDFNNEADTPDNFQSRRPNTSFCFLDIRSPGLGDTAMYLCATSRSYIQYFGAGTRLSVL.

CDR3 in amino acids: CATEKGTGAYEQYF. CDR3 nucleotide sequence: TGTGCCACCGAGAAGGGGACAGGGGCATACGAGCAGTACTTC. This chain connects TRBV15 to TRBJ2-7; 10 nucleotides line up with TRBD1. CDR1 and CDR2 from the germline V gene are LNHNV and YYDKDF (reference sequence). After removal of 8 bases from V and 4 bases from J, the junction contained 8 bases not matched to a gene. CDR3 length equals 14 residues.

CDR3 loop: CASRGLAEPYEQYF. The CDR3 nucleotides are TGTGCCAGCAGGGGACTAGCGGAACCCTACGAGCAGTACTTC. This chain uses TRBV5-6 with TRBJ2-7, with 11 bases identical to TRBD2. The germline CDR1 and CDR2 sequences are SGHDT and YYEEEE. Trimming took 5 bases from V and 2 from J; bases not matched to a gene: 3. The CDR3 runs 14 residues.